This TCR beta chain is drawn from a study of T cell responses to AZD1222 COVID-19 vaccine. Findings of the study overall: The span of vaccine-associated CD4 TCRs extended across spike, with dominance at 160-218 and 743-854. There were repertoire samples only from the period after the peak T cell response. Unmutated variant regions are reportedly the target of nearly half of TCRs that are spike-specific.

TCRdb's table, derived via immunoSEQ multiplex PCR, lists solely in-frame clones and lacks some. The sample includes approximately 130,000 clones, about 90% seen only once; the top ten take approximately 5.9%. Trimming took 5 bases from V and 3 from J; bases not matched to a gene: 6. The CDR3 runs 14 residues. Germline CDR1 is MGHDK and CDR2 is SYGVNS. As concerns this clone: Its antigen is undetermined.

This TCR derives from an adult in good health. Material: peripheral blood, obtained on day 0 of AZD1222 vaccination. This sequence joins TRBV25-1 and TRBJ1-2; 7 bases are a match to TRBD1. CDR3 region: CASSQGGGDYGYTF. CDR3 coding DNA: TGTGCCAGCAGTCAGGGGGGCGGTGACTATGGCTACACCTTC.